This T cell receptor (beta chain) was identified during a study of shared clonotypes between healthy human individuals. Some clones are missing from TCRdb's copy, which holds only in-frame ones; the method was immunoSEQ multiplex PCR. The table lists 470,000 or so clones, about 78% of them singletons, with 12% in the top ten. A few counts support this clone. Its antigen is not known. Study-level results: Owing to a small donor count, the genetic and exposure-history diversity represented was limited.

Some 92 million PBMCs per unsorted sample were used for genomic DNA. Trimming removed 3 bases from V and 0 bases from J, with 9 bases in between. In germline, CDR1 is KGHSH, CDR2 LQKENI. The CDR3 has 15 amino acids. The sequenced material came from PBMCs. The chain uses TRBV18 and TRBJ2-1; D unresolved. This clonotype originated in a woman in her 40s in good health. Some clones in this sample may be carry-over from other donors' samples. DNA of the CDR3: TGTGCCAGCTCACCTAGTGATAGCTCCTACAATGAGCAGTTCTTC. It yields the protein CASSPSDSSYNEQFF. Based on the CDR3 plus reference TRBV18 and TRBJ2-1, the full variable domain is NAGVMQNPRHLVRRRGQEARLRCSPMKGHSHVYWYRQLPEEGLKFMVYLQKENIIDESGMPKERFSAEFPKEGPSILRIQQVVRGDSAAYFCASSPSDSSYNEQFFGPGTRLTVL.